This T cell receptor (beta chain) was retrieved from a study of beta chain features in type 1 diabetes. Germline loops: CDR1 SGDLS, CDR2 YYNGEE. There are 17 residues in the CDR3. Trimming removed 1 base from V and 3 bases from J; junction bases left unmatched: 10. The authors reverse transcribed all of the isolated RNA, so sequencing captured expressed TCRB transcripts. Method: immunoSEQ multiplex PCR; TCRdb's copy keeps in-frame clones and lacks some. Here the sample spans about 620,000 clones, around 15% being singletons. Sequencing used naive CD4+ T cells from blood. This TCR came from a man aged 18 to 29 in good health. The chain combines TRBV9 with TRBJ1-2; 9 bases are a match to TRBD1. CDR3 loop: CASSVRRDRVVDYGYTF. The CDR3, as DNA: TGTGCCAGCAGCGTAAGAAGGGACAGGGTGGTTGACTATGGCTACACCTTC.